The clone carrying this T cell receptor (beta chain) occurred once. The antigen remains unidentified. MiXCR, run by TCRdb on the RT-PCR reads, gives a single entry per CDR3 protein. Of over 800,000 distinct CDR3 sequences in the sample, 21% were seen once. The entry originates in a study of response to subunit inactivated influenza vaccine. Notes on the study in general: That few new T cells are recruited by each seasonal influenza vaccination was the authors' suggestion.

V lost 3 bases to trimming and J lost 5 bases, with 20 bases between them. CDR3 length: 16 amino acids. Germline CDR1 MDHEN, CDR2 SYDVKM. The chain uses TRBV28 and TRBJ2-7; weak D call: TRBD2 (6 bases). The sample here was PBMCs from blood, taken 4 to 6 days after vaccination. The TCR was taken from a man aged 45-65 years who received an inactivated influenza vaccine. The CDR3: CASSFLSPGVSHEQYF. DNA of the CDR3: TGTGCCAGCAGTTTTTTGTCCCCGGGAGTTTCCCACGAGCAGTACTTC.